These 21 T cell receptor beta chains were sequenced from one sample in a study of T cells in Graves' hyperthyroidism and ophthalmopathy. Amplified TCR beta CDR3 regions came from RNA transcripts. The HTBI primer set was used in a first-round RT-PCR of the TCR CDR3. Via MiXCR, TCRdb re-called the multiplex PCR reads, giving one row per CDR3 protein. This table has about 710,000 distinct CDR3 sequences, about 16% appearing once. The source material was blood. The receptors come from a man aged 18 to 30 with Graves' hyperthyroidism.

In its sample, this clonotype was seen many times. The rearrangement joins TRBV6-1 to TRBJ2-2, with D perhaps matching TRBD1 (6 bases). V gave up 7 bases and J gave up 4 bases, with 13 bases separating them. The germline CDR1 and CDR2 sequences are MNHNS and SASEGT. The CDR3 consists of 14 residues. The DNA of the CDR3 is TGTGCCAGCAAGTGGGGGCAGAGCACCGGGGAGCTGTTTTTT. Its protein is CASKWGQSTGELFF.

The V and J genes are TRBV18 and TRBJ2-1, with D tentatively TRBD1 (5 bases). From germline, CDR1 is KGHSH and CDR2 LQKENI. Deletions cut 5 bases from V and 9 bases from J, with 14 bases between. The CDR3 sequence is 13 residues long. CDR3 sequence: CASSSDRDSEQFF. The CDR3 DNA reads as TGTGCCAGCTCATCCGACAGAGATAGTGAGCAGTTCTTC.

This clonotype was picked up a small number of times. The chain employs TRBV7-9 and TRBJ2-5; 7 nucleotides line up with TRBD1. This CDR3 is built from 15 residues. V was clipped by 2 bases and J by 5 bases; unmatched bases: 8. The germline gives CDR1 SEHNR, CDR2 FQNEAQ (reference sequence). CDR3 residues: CASSLIRTGIETQYF. CDR3 in DNA: TGTGCCAGCAGCTTAATCCGGACAGGTATTGAGACCCAGTACTTC.

This clonotype was seen a few times. The chain is built from TRBV28 and TRBJ1-3; a weak D match, TRBD1 (6 bases). V was clipped by 7 bases and J by 0 bases, with 16 bases between them. This CDR3 has 16 amino acids. Looked up from germline, CDR1 is MDHEN and CDR2 is SYDVKM. The CDR3 coding sequence is TGTGCCAGCATTTCGGGTACAGGGACCTCTGGAAACACCATATATTTT. Amino acid sequence: CASISGTGTSGNTIYF.

This clonotype was counted a few times. The V and J genes are TRBV20-1 and TRBJ2-3, with a weak D call TRBD2 (6 bases). The length of the CDR3 is 16 residues. Germline V gene sequence: CDR1 DFQATT, CDR2 SNEGSKA (reference sequence). Deletions cut 7 bases from V and 4 bases from J, with 24 bases between. CDR3 in amino acids: CSVARAGPRGADTQYF. CDR3 DNA sequence: TGCAGTGTCGCACGAGCGGGCCCGAGAGGCGCAGATACGCAGTATTTT.

The chain couples TRBV5-8 to TRBJ2-2, with 7 bases that match TRBD1. CDR3 length equals 15 residues. Germline V gives CDR1 SGHTS, CDR2 YDEGEE. With V trimmed by 3 bases and J by 6 bases, 8 bases remained unmatched. The CDR3, as DNA: TGTGCCAGCAGCTCCTCCGACAGGGTGCCCGGGGAGCTGTTTTTT. Translating it yields CASSSSDRVPGELFF.

This clonotype was observed many times. In DNA form, the CDR3 reads TGTGCCAGCTCACACGATACACGAGCCAACGTCCTGACTTTC. It specifies CASSHDTRANVLTF. The rearrangement uses TRBV18 and TRBJ2-6; no definite D call. Germline lookup yields CDR1 KGHSH and CDR2 LQKENI. The V end was cut by 4 bases, the J end by 7 bases, with 11 bases between. This CDR3 region has 14 residues. Filled out from reference TRBV18 and TRBJ2-6, the complete variable domain reads NAGVMQNPRHLVRRRGQEARLRCSPMKGHSHVYWYRQLPEEGLKFMVYLQKENIIDESGMPKERFSAEFPKEGPSILRIQQVVRGDSAAYFCASSHDTRANVLTFGAGSRLTVL.

This chain connects TRBV12-5 to TRBJ1-2; 8 nucleotides agree with TRBD1. The CDR3 has 15 amino acids. Per the germline V gene, CDR1 is LGHNT and CDR2 is FRNRAP. Trimming took 7 bases from V and 4 from J; bases not matched to a gene: 11. CDR3 in amino acids: CASAGSGGAGYGYTF. CDR3 DNA sequence: TGTGCTAGTGCCGGCTCAGGGGGCGCAGGCTATGGCTACACCTTC.

This clonotype was seen repeatedly, ten times or more. The J gene is TRBJ2-7, the V gene TRBV30; 8 bases agree with TRBD2. Germline-derived CDR1 and CDR2 are GTSNPN and SVGIG (reference sequence). The CDR3 loop spans 14 amino acids. V trimming: 1 base; J trimming: 4 bases; junction bases outside the gene matches: 6. The CDR3 region is CAWSGGSGSYEQYF. The CDR3 nucleotides read TGTGCCTGGAGTGGGGGAAGCGGGAGTTACGAGCAGTACTTC. The whole variable domain, remainder taken from reference TRBV30 and TRBJ2-7, is SQTIHQWPATLVQPVGSPLSLECTVEGTSNPNLYWYRQAAGRGLQLLFYSVGIGQISSEVPQNLSASRPQDRQFILSSKKLLLSDSGFYLCAWSGGSGSYEQYFGPGTRLTVT.

This clonotype has only a few counts. V gene TRBV4-2 combines with J gene TRBJ1-5, with D possibly being TRBD1 (5 bases). Germline V gives CDR1 LGHNA, CDR2 YNFKEQ. Trimming shortened V by 3 bases and J by 9 bases, and 21 bases separated the two germline ends. The CDR3 is made up of 16 amino acids. This CDR3 is CASSQGGLATNGPQHF. The CDR3 coding sequence is TGTGCCAGCAGCCAGGGGGGACTGGCGACAAATGGGCCCCAGCATTTT.

There are a few counts of this clonotype. The V and J genes are TRBV2 and TRBJ1-2; D is ambiguous. With 7 bases removed from V and 8 bases from J, the gap between germline ends came to 14 bases. This CDR3 region has 12 residues. Germline-derived CDR1 and CDR2 are SNHLY and FYNNEI. The CDR3, as DNA: TGTGCCAGCAAGGACGCTATGGGAGGCTACACCTTC. Its protein is CASKDAMGGYTF. The whole variable domain, remainder taken from reference TRBV2 and TRBJ1-2, is EPEVTQTPSHQVTQMGQEVILRCVPISNHLYFYWYRQILGQKVEFLVSFYNNEISEKSEIFDDQFSVERPDGSNFTLKIRSTKLEDSAMYFCASKDAMGGYTFGSGTRLTVV.

As concerns this clonotype: No conserved phenylalanine or tryptophan is present at the end of the CDR3, so a read error is the likely explanation. The J gene is TRBJ2-2, the V gene TRBV5-1; weak D call: TRBD2 (7 bases). Germline assignment: CDR1 SGHRS and CDR2 YFSETQ. This CDR3 is built from 16 residues. Trimming shortened V by 4 bases and J by 1 base, and 14 bases separated the two germline ends. CDR3 residues: CASSPWGGGNTGELFL. In DNA form, the CDR3 reads TGCGCCAGCAGCCCCTGGGGGGGCGGGAACACCGGGGAGCTGTTTCTT.

This clonotype was counted between two and nine times. This chain links TRBV19 with TRBJ1-5; a weak D match, TRBD1 (6 bases). CDR1 LNHDA and CDR2 SQIVND come from the germline V gene (reference sequence). V was cut by 4 bases and J by 7 bases, with 23 bases left in between. CDR3 length: 17 residues. The CDR3 is CASSTRPGTSPSQPQHF. The CDR3 DNA sequence: TGTGCCAGTAGTACACGTCCCGGGACATCCCCTTCCCAGCCCCAGCATTTT.

This clonotype was recorded at least ten times. The J gene is TRBJ2-7, the V gene TRBV7-2, with D possibly being TRBD2 (6 bases). Germline V CDR1 and CDR2: SGHTA, FQGNSA. The CDR3 contains 14 residues. V lost 4 bases and J lost 0, with 10 bases in between. The CDR3 protein is CASSSAGSSYEQYF. The CDR3 bases are TGTGCCAGCAGCTCGGCGGGGAGCTCCTACGAGCAGTACTTC.

The rearrangement joins TRBV9 to TRBJ1-1; TRBD1 matches at 7 bases. Germline CDR1 reads SGDLS; CDR2 reads YYNGEE. V lost 4 bases, J lost 7 bases, and 16 bases stayed unmatched. The CDR3 extends over 16 amino acids. In nucleotides, the CDR3 is TGTGCCAGCAGCCAAGAGCCCCCTCCAGGGGGGGGTGAAGCTTTCTTT. As protein: CASSQEPPPGGGEAFF.

The CDR3 nucleotides are TGTGCCAGCAGTACCGGGACTAGCGGCGGCCAGCAGTACTTC. This codes for CASSTGTSGGQQYF. The genes are TRBV6-2 or TRBV6-3 and TRBJ2-7; 11 nucleotides align to TRBD2. CDR1 and CDR2 (germline): MNHEY, SVGEGT. This CDR3 is 14 amino acids long. J gave up 8 bases and V 5 bases, and 8 bases lay outside the gene matches.

This clonotype was recorded many times. The chain joins TRBV7-8 to TRBJ2-7; D may match TRBD1 or TRBD2 (5 bases each). The germline V and J ends were trimmed by 5 bases and 5 bases, with 16 bases remaining between them. Germline V gene sequence: CDR1 SGHVS, CDR2 FQNEAQ. The CDR3 length is 14 residues. This chain's CDR3 is CASSNSGTTNEQYF. The CDR3 DNA follows: TGTGCCAGCAGCAACTCCGGGACCACGAACGAGCAGTACTTC.

This rearrangement joins TRBV19 to TRBJ1-5, with 8 bases fitting TRBD1. The CDR3 length is 15 residues. The junction had 2 bases not matched to a gene; V was cut back by 1 base and J by 3 bases. Germline-derived CDR1 and CDR2 are LNHDA and SQIVND (reference sequence). CDR3 in amino acids: CASSIVRGLNQPQHF. The DNA for the CDR3 is TGTGCCAGTAGTATAGTCAGGGGGCTCAATCAGCCCCAGCATTTT.

This clonotype has at least ten counts. The chain combines TRBV20-1 with TRBJ1-1; D unresolved. CDR3 length: 14 amino acids. Germline V lookup: CDR1 DFQATT, CDR2 SNEGSKA (reference sequence). Trimming removed 4 bases at V and 5 bases at J, with 17 bases between. As DNA, the CDR3 is TGCAGTGCTACTAGAAGAGAACTGGGGACTGAAGCTTTCTTT. It yields the protein CSATRRELGTEAFF.

This clonotype was seen a few times. The CDR3 here is CASSFPGYYGYTF. In nucleotides, the CDR3 is TGTGCCAGCAGCTTCCCGGGTTACTATGGCTACACCTTC. The gene calls are TRBV7-2 and TRBJ1-2; unclear D gene. The germline V gene has CDR1 SGHTA and CDR2 FQGNSA. Trimming removed 3 bases from V and 3 bases from J, with 8 bases in between. The CDR3 is 13 residues long.

In its sample, this clonotype was seen many times. The rearrangement uses TRBV29-1 and TRBJ2-1, with 9 bases aligning to TRBD2. The ends lost 0 bases at V and 8 bases at J; junction bases unmatched: 5. Germline V gene data show CDR1 as SQVTM and CDR2 as ANQGSEA. This CDR3 is built from 14 residues. Written as DNA, the CDR3 is TGCAGCGTTGAAGATCGGCGGGAGGGGTATGAGCAGTTCTTC. This gives the protein CSVEDRREGYEQFF.